This TCR beta chain was documented in a study of blood T cell repertoires in COVID-19. In the study overall: COVID-19 samples from acute and convalescent phases originated in the United States, Italy and Spain. Nucleic acid was either cDNA or gDNA, and it came from T cells, B-cell-depleted T cells, or PBMCs.

Original handling: From reference gene primer amplification, estimates of nucleated cell counts were derived. Produced via immunoSEQ multiplex PCR; TCRdb's table is partial and in-frame only. For V, J and clone size, that table is used; D and trimming come from the DNA. The table shows fewer than 110,000 clones, with roughly 90% occurring only once. This CDR3 region has 15 residues. Germline CDR1 and CDR2: MNHEY and SVGAGI. The germline V and J ends were trimmed by 6 bases and 0 bases, with 11 bases remaining between them. The chain combines TRBV6-5 with TRBJ2-2; TRBD1 is a possible D gene (6 bases). Material for sequencing was peripheral blood. The source is a woman of 80 years or more in a cohort sampled during active COVID-19. DNA for the CDR3: TGTGCCAGCAGACTACAGGGTACGAACACCGGGGAGCTGTTTTTT. Its translation: CASRLQGTNTGELFF.